Below, 22 T cell receptor beta chains from the same sample are listed, as sequenced in a study of blood T cell repertoires in COVID-19. Data came from immunoSEQ multiplex PCR; TCRdb stores just in-frame clones and leaves some out. This sample has 250,000 to 350,000 clones, with 70% to 90% found just once. Sequenced material: peripheral blood. The origin of the receptors is a woman between 45 and 65 years old who had recovered from COVID-19.

The chain is built from TRBV19 and TRBJ1-1; a possible D gene is TRBD1 (5 bases). With 2 bases removed from V and 10 bases from J, the gap between germline ends came to 14 bases. The CDR3 has 13 amino acids. Germline-derived CDR1 and CDR2 are LNHDA and SQIVND (reference sequence). The CDR3 is CASSISREGRAFF. The CDR3 DNA follows: TGTGCCAGTAGTATATCCCGGGAGGGACGAGCTTTCTTT.

This clone was counted only a few times. This chain uses TRBV10-3 with TRBJ1-5; 7 positions match TRBD1. The CDR3 extends over 13 amino acids. Germline V lookup: CDR1 ENHRY, CDR2 SYGVKD. Trimming removed 8 bases from V and 6 bases from J; junction bases left unmatched: 7. The CDR3 coding sequence is TGTGCCATCGCCTCAGGGGGAGGTCAGCCCCAGCATTTT. Amino acid sequence: CAIASGGGQPQHF.

V and J are TRBV4-3 and TRBJ1-5; TRBD1 might be the D (5 bases). Looked up from germline, CDR1 is LGHNA and CDR2 is YSLEER. V shed 1 base and J shed 2 bases, with 9 bases lying between them. The CDR3 length is 15 residues. CDR3 DNA: TGCGCCAGCAGCCAAGGAACAGGCCGCAATCAGCCCCAGCATTTT. Translation: CASSQGTGRNQPQHF.

CDR3 DNA: TGTGCCAGCAGCTTATGGGGCGCCACTGAAGCTTTCTTT. Protein: CASSLWGATEAFF. The V and J genes are TRBV13 and TRBJ1-1, with D perhaps matching TRBD1 (5 bases). V dropped 2 bases and J dropped 4 bases, with 8 bases sitting between them. CDR1 and CDR2 (germline): PRHDT, FYEKMQ (reference sequence). The CDR3 sequence is 13 residues long.

The chain joins TRBV10-2 to TRBJ2-7; the match to TRBD1 covers 7 bases. The germline gives CDR1 WSHSY, CDR2 SAAADI. This CDR3 region has 13 residues. After removal of 8 bases from V and 5 bases from J, the junction contained 9 bases not matched to a gene. CDR3 protein: CASLPKGANEQYF. The CDR3 DNA is TGCGCCAGCCTCCCAAAGGGGGCGAACGAGCAGTACTTC.

The CDR3 DNA follows: TGCGCCAGCAGCTTGCAGGGTTTTAACTATGGCTACACCTTC. Its translation: CASSLQGFNYGYTF. The rearrangement uses TRBV5-1 and TRBJ1-2; a weak D match, TRBD1 (5 bases). V lost 1 base and J lost 1, with 8 bases in between. CDR3 size: 14 residues. Germline V gene lookup returns CDR1 SGHRS and CDR2 YFSETQ.

V usage is TRBV7-6 and J usage is TRBJ2-1, with D perhaps TRBD2 (6 bases). The CDR3 covers 14 residues. Germline V lookup: CDR1 SGHVS, CDR2 FNYEAQ. Between the trimmed V and J ends, which lost 3 bases and 8 bases, there was a span of 14 bases. The chain's CDR3 is CASSLRVSGDEQFF. CDR3 DNA: TGTGCCAGCAGCTTGCGAGTTTCGGGGGATGAGCAGTTCTTC.

The chain is built from TRBV30 and TRBJ2-1; 8 nucleotides agree with TRBD2. The CDR3 length is 14 residues. Germline V CDR1 and CDR2: GTSNPN, SVGIG (reference sequence). The trim removed 4 bases at V and 9 bases at J, leaving 11 bases unmatched. The CDR3 loop reads CAWTPGVAGTEQFF. Here the CDR3 DNA reads TGTGCCTGGACCCCAGGGGTAGCGGGGACTGAGCAGTTCTTC.

The rearrangement uses TRBV3-1 (or the pseudogene TRBV3-2) and TRBJ1-5, with TRBD1 matching 9 bases. The CDR3 covers 16 residues. After removal of 1 base from V and 6 bases from J, the junction contained 7 bases not matched to a gene. Germline V gives CDR1 LGHDT, CDR2 YNNKEL (reference sequence). CDR3: CASSQVSQGACQPQHF. CDR3 in DNA: TGTGCCAGCAGCCAAGTTTCACAGGGGGCTTGTCAGCCCCAGCATTTT.

This chain links TRBV28 with TRBJ2-3; 12 nucleotides agree with TRBD2. The CDR3 runs 17 residues. The germline CDR1 and CDR2 sequences are MDHEN and SYDVKM. With 5 bases clipped from V and 3 bases from J, the junction kept 9 bases outside the gene matches. DNA for the CDR3: TGTGCCAGCAGTGAGGCTAGCGGGGGGGTGGGTACAGATACGCAGTATTTT. Its translation is CASSEASGGVGTDTQYF.

The rearrangement joins TRBV6-5 to TRBJ1-6; 9 nucleotides match TRBD1. CDR3 size: 14 residues. The trim removed 7 bases at V and 11 bases at J, leaving 9 bases unmatched. The germline gives CDR1 MNHEY, CDR2 SVGAGI. The CDR3 is CASTEGTGLTPLHF. In DNA form, the CDR3 reads TGTGCCAGCACCGAGGGGACAGGGCTAACACCCCTCCACTTT.

V and J are TRBV4-2 and TRBJ2-3, with D maybe TRBD1 (5 bases). CDR3 length: 16 amino acids. V lost 3 bases and J lost 3, with 16 bases in between. Germline V gene sequence: CDR1 LGHNA, CDR2 YNFKEQ. Here the CDR3 reads CASSHDSSRFTDTQYF. The CDR3 DNA sequence: TGTGCCAGCAGCCACGACAGCTCCCGATTTACAGATACGCAGTATTTT.

This clone was seen only a few times. The V call is TRBV19, the J call TRBJ2-6; possibly TRBD2 for D (6 bases). CDR3 length: 17 amino acids. Germline V gene data show CDR1 as LNHDA and CDR2 as SQIVND (reference sequence). Trimming removed 6 bases from V and 0 bases from J, with 15 bases in between. The CDR3: CASSRAGLLSGANVLTF. The CDR3 DNA follows: TGTGCCAGTAGCCGAGCGGGCCTTCTCTCTGGGGCCAACGTCCTGACTTTC.

The J gene is TRBJ2-7, the V gene TRBV19; tentatively, D is TRBD1 (5 bases). The CDR3 is 13 amino acids. From germline, CDR1 is LNHDA and CDR2 SQIVND (reference sequence). V was trimmed by 9 bases and J by 2 bases, leaving 14 bases between them. CDR3 DNA sequence: TGTGCCAGCGCGTGGGGCCCAACCTACGAGCAGTACTTC. Amino acids: CASAWGPTYEQYF.

The chain links TRBV6-5 to TRBJ2-3; TRBD2 matches at 9 bases. Unmatched junction bases numbered 5, after V lost 2 bases and J lost 5 bases. The germline V gene has CDR1 MNHEY and CDR2 SVGAGI. CDR3 size: 15 residues. The CDR3, as DNA: TGTGCCAGCAGTTACGATAGCGGGGGACTAGATACGCAGTATTTT. It yields the protein CASSYDSGGLDTQYF.

The rearrangement joins TRBV5-6 to TRBJ1-5; D gene ambiguous. The ends were cut back, 4 bases at V and 0 bases at J, with 11 bases in the middle. CDR3 length: 15 residues. Germline CDR1 SGHDT, CDR2 YYEEEE. The CDR3 here is CASSLYHASNQPQHF. CDR3 bases: TGTGCCAGCAGCCTCTACCACGCTAGCAATCAGCCCCAGCATTTT.

This chain joins TRBV18 and TRBJ1-1; D may be TRBD1 (6 bases). The CDR3 is made up of 12 amino acids. Trimming pared 4 bases from V and 8 bases from J, leaving 11 bases between. Germline assignment: CDR1 KGHSH and CDR2 LQKENI. Here the CDR3 DNA reads TGTGCCAGCTCACTAGGGGGGGAAGAAGCTTTCTTT. Its protein is CASSLGGEEAFF. Combining the CDR3 with reference TRBV18 and TRBJ1-1 gives the whole variable domain NAGVMQNPRHLVRRRGQEARLRCSPMKGHSHVYWYRQLPEEGLKFMVYLQKENIIDESGMPKERFSAEFPKEGPSILRIQQVVRGDSAAYFCASSLGGEEAFFGQGTRLTVV.

The chain is built from TRBV20-1 and TRBJ2-2; D unresolved. The CDR3 consists of 14 residues. Looked up from germline, CDR1 is DFQATT and CDR2 is SNEGSKA (reference sequence). The V end lost 3 bases, the J end lost 0 bases, and 8 bases lay between the germline ends. The CDR3 protein is CSASYRANTGELFF. The DNA of the CDR3 is TGCAGTGCTAGTTACAGAGCGAACACCGGGGAGCTGTTTTTT.

The chain carries TRBV6-5 and TRBJ1-4; 7 nucleotides line up with TRBD1. This CDR3 has 13 amino acids. In germline, CDR1 is MNHEY, CDR2 SVGAGI. V lost 5 bases to trimming and J lost 8 bases; unmatched junction nucleotides: 5. CDR3 bases: TGTGCCAGCAGTACTCAGACAGGGGAAAAACTGTTTTTT. Translation gives CASSTQTGEKLFF.

The gene calls are TRBV19 and TRBJ1-5, with D possibly being TRBD1 (5 bases). Deletions cut 6 bases from V and 2 bases from J, with 11 bases between. The germline gives CDR1 LNHDA, CDR2 SQIVND (reference sequence). The CDR3 is 14 amino acids. CDR3 amino acids: CASRGGGGNQPQHF. In nucleotides, the CDR3 is TGTGCCAGTAGGGGTGGAGGGGGCAATCAGCCCCAGCATTTT.

The chain is built from TRBV4-3 and TRBJ2-1, with a weak D call TRBD2 (6 bases). CDR1 is LGHNA, CDR2 YSLEER, per germline. CDR3 length: 14 residues. The V end lost 2 bases, the J end lost 2 bases, and 7 bases lay between the germline ends. CDR3 bases: TGCGCCAGCAGCCAAAGACTAGCCTACAATGAGCAGTTCTTC. Protein product: CASSQRLAYNEQFF.

This rearrangement joins TRBV24-1 to TRBJ1-5, with TRBD1 matching 7 bases. The germline gives CDR1 KGHDR, CDR2 SFDVKD. CDR3 length equals 14 residues. V lost 9 bases to trimming and J lost 4 bases; unmatched junction nucleotides: 8. CDR3 residues: CATSPGQINQPQHF. The CDR3 DNA is TGTGCCACCTCCCCGGGACAGATAAATCAGCCCCAGCATTTT.